The clone carrying this T cell receptor beta chain was observed many times. This sample was taken from a study of T cells after yellow fever vaccination. CDR1 and CDR2 (germline): SGHVS, FQNEAQ. The CDR3 has 13 residues. Trimming took 4 bases from V and 4 from J, leaving 11 bases between them. From the 5' RACE reads, TCRdb called clonotypes with MiXCR, one entry per CDR3 protein. There are 600,000 to 750,000 distinct CDR3 sequences in the sample; roughly an eighth occur only once, and around 14% lies in the top ten. This TCR derives from a man aged 25-40 years who received the YFV17D yellow fever vaccine. The specimen comprised PBMCs, sampled on the day of the yellow fever booster vaccination. The chain has TRBV7-8 and TRBJ2-7; D may correspond to TRBD1 or TRBD2 (6 bases each). The CDR3 sequence is CASSSSGAYEQYF. CDR3 DNA sequence: TGTGCCAGCAGCTCTTCGGGGGCGTACGAGCAGTACTTC.